Given below is one T cell receptor beta chain in context. The data belong to a study of blood T cell repertoires in COVID-19. Across the study: PBMCs, B-cell-depleted T cells, or T cells provided the cDNA or gDNA that made up the material.

V was clipped by 1 base and J by 2 bases, with 11 bases between them. The CDR3 consists of 15 residues. Germline loops: CDR1 LNHNV, CDR2 YYDKDF (reference sequence). Assay used: immunoSEQ multiplex PCR; TCRdb lists only in-frame clones, some missing. The profile shows more than 150,000 clones, approximately 84% of them singletons. The chain recombines TRBV15 with TRBJ2-5, with a tentative D call TRBD1 (6 bases). The TCR was taken from a woman older than 75 with acute or convalescent COVID-19. The sample comprised peripheral blood. The CDR3, as DNA: TGTGCCACCAGCAGAGGGGGGCAGGGACAAGAGACCCAGTACTTC. Translated: CATSRGGQGQETQYF.